The T cell receptor beta chain described here comes from a study of shared clonotypes between healthy human individuals. Study observations and caveats: Naive subsets typically showed greater estimated richness than memory subsets. Tissues were not sampled, only blood, and their repertoires likely differ. Sharing of clonotypes among donors was expected to vary with sequencing depth.

Memory CD4+ cells were the fraction left after CD45RA+ naive selection. The method was immunoSEQ multiplex PCR; TCRdb's version includes in-frame clones alone and lacks a portion of them. The repertoire includes millions of clones, roughly 96% of them detected once, and 0.1% to 0.15% sits in the top ten. Germline V CDR1 and CDR2: SGHDT, YYEEEE. The V gene end was trimmed by 0 bases and the J gene end by 0 bases; junction bases not matched to a gene: 1. The CDR3 spans 16 residues. Notes on this clone: The target antigen is unknown.

The chain joins TRBV5-6 to TRBJ2-2; 8 bases are shared with TRBD1. The sample comprised naive CD4+ T cells sorted from blood. Subset in this sample: CD45RA+ positively selected. This sequence was found in a man between 18 and 35 years old in good health. The DNA of the CDR3 is TGTGCCAGCAGCTTGGGACAGGGGACGAACACCGGGGAGCTGTTTTTT. This translates into CASSLGQGTNTGELFF.